This T cell receptor (beta chain) was sequenced for a study of identical twins. Study outcomes and limitations: Insertions were fewer in abundant cord blood beta clonotypes, whereas memory repertoires showed none of this pattern. Zero-insertion analyses might be partly confounded by invariant T cells like MAIT and iNKT. Weaker excess twin sharing was seen among beta out-of-frame sequences.

This clonotype was recorded at least ten times. The antigen is not known. This CDR3 is built from 14 residues. V lost 4 bases to trimming and J lost 7 bases, with 17 bases between them. Germline values: CDR1 SQVTM, CDR2 ANQGSEA. cDNA carried unique molecular identifiers, and a universal primer site was added by template switching. TCRdb re-analysed the 5' RACE reads in MiXCR, keeping a single row per CDR3 protein. The sample comprises 150,000 or so distinct CDR3 sequences, roughly 3.3% of which are singletons, and roughly 8% rests with the top ten. This clonotype originated in a man aged 18-30 years in good health. The rearrangement uses TRBV29-1 and TRBJ2-1; D not resolved. The specimen sequenced was memory T cells sorted from blood. CDR3 sequence (DNA): TGCAGCGTTGGATGGACGGTCCACGGAAATGAGCAGTTCTTC. This gives the protein CSVGWTVHGNEQFF.